This T cell receptor (beta chain) emerged from a study of blood T cell repertoires in COVID-19. Whole-study context: The United States, Italy and Spain supplied acute and convalescent COVID-19 samples.

In this sample, this clone turned up once. V lost 5 bases and J 3 bases, leaving 11 bases between the germline ends. The CDR3 sequence is 13 residues long. Germline loops: CDR1 MDHEN, CDR2 SYDVKM. TCRdb's table, derived via immunoSEQ multiplex PCR, lists solely in-frame clones and lacks some. The data hold just over 90,000 clones, with about 80% observed a single time. Sequenced sample: peripheral blood. V is TRBV28 and J is TRBJ2-7, with D possibly matching TRBD2 (6 bases). The origin of this receptor is a human donor in a cohort sampled during active COVID-19. CDR3 coding DNA: TGTGCCAGCAGTCCGCCCGGGGGCTACGAGCAGTACTTC. This encodes CASSPPGGYEQYF.